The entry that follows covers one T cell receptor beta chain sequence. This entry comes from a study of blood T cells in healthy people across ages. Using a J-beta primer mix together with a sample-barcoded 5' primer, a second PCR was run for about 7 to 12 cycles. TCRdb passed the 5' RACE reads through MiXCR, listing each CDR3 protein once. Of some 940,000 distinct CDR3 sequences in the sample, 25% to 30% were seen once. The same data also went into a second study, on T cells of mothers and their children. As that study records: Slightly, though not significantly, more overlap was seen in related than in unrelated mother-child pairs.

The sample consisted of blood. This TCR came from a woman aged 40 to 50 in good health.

CDR3 bases: TGCAGCGTGGGTGGGGGACTAGCGGGGGAAACGAACACCGGGGAGCTGTTTTTT. Translated, it gives CSVGGGLAGETNTGELFF. The rearrangement joins TRBV29-1 to TRBJ2-2; TRBD2 matches 14 bases. V lost 6 bases and J lost 0; bases outside the gene matches: 9. The CDR3 is made up of 18 amino acids. CDR1 SQVTM and CDR2 ANQGSEA come from the germline V gene.